Listed here are 27 T cell receptor beta chains from one sample, sequenced in a study of CD8 T cells in Susac syndrome. Random-hexamer reverse transcription was applied to about 0.45 to 1 ug RNA. In TCRdb, the immunoSEQ multiplex PCR reads were re-called with MiXCR into one record per CDR3 protein. This table has about 52,000 distinct CDR3 sequences, 93% appearing once. The specimen sequenced was CD8+ T cells from PBMCs. The receptors were gathered from a human donor with multiple sclerosis.

This clonotype has just one count. The V gene is TRBV2, the J gene TRBJ2-1, with 9 bases identical to TRBD1. The V gene end was trimmed by 5 bases and the J gene end by 8 bases; junction bases not matched to a gene: 7. CDR3 length: 14 amino acids. The V gene's germline CDR1 is SNHLY and CDR2 FYNNEI. CDR3: CASSPGTGSDEQFF. For the CDR3, the DNA is TGTGCCAGCAGTCCCGGGACAGGGTCCGATGAGCAGTTCTTC.

This clonotype has a single count. V is TRBV4-3 and J is TRBJ1-1; a weak D match, TRBD1 (5 bases). V dropped 1 base and J dropped 12 bases, with 15 bases sitting between them. Germline lookup yields CDR1 LGHNA and CDR2 YSLEER. This CDR3 comprises 13 residues. CDR3: CASSQALWQGTFF. The CDR3 bases are TGCGCCAGCAGCCAAGCCCTCTGGCAGGGAACTTTCTTT.

This clonotype was seen just once. The chain uses TRBV5-1 and TRBJ2-7; D is unresolved. The CDR3 covers 14 residues. Germline CDR1 is SGHRS and CDR2 is YFSETQ. V was clipped by 0 bases and J by 4 bases, with 11 bases between them. The CDR3 reads CASSLVSKGYEQYF. The DNA of the CDR3 is TGCGCCAGCAGCTTGGTTAGCAAGGGATACGAGCAGTACTTC.

This clonotype was seen a handful of times. The chain carries TRBV5-1 and TRBJ2-7, with 8 positions matching TRBD2. The germline gives CDR1 SGHRS, CDR2 YFSETQ. V gave up 0 bases and J gave up 2 bases; unmatched junction bases: 10. The CDR3 consists of 17 residues. CDR3 in amino acids: CASSLATGGVRTYEQYF. The CDR3 bases are TGCGCCAGCAGCTTGGCCACGGGAGGGGTGAGGACCTACGAGCAGTACTTC.

The V and J genes are TRBV6-2 or TRBV6-3 and TRBJ2-7; TRBD1 matches at 7 bases. This CDR3 contains 13 residues. Germline CDR1 MNHEY, CDR2 SVGEGT. Trimming took 7 bases from V and 2 from J; bases not matched to a gene: 5. The CDR3 reads CASIGTDTYEQYF. Here the CDR3 DNA reads TGTGCCAGCATAGGGACAGACACCTACGAGCAGTACTTC.

This chain connects TRBV7-9 to TRBJ2-5; TRBD2 agrees at 7 bases. From germline, CDR1 is SEHNR and CDR2 FQNEAQ (reference sequence). This CDR3 contains 14 residues. Unmatched junction bases numbered 4, after V lost 4 bases and J lost 2 bases. The CDR3 sequence is CASSYSSGQETQYF. CDR3 in DNA: TGTGCCAGCAGCTACTCTAGCGGACAAGAGACCCAGTACTTC. Full variable domain (missing parts from reference TRBV7-9 and TRBJ2-5): DTGVSQNPRHKITKRGQNVTFRCDPISEHNRLYWYRQTLGQGPEFLTYFQNEAQLEKSRLLSDRFSAERPKGSFSTLEIQRTEQGDSAMYLCASSYSSGQETQYFGPGTRLLVL.

The V and J genes are TRBV5-5 and TRBJ1-2, with D perhaps TRBD1 (5 bases). The ends were cut back, 2 bases at V and 3 bases at J, with 14 bases in the middle. Looked up from germline, CDR1 is SGHKS and CDR2 is YYEKEE (reference sequence). CDR3 length equals 15 residues. CDR3 region: CASSFVQVPYYGYTF. DNA of the CDR3: TGTGCCAGCAGCTTCGTACAGGTGCCCTACTATGGCTACACCTTC.

CDR3 in DNA: TGCGCCAGCAGCCAAGTACTAGGGGGCGAGCTTGGCTACACCTTC. It is translated as CASSQVLGGELGYTF. The chain joins TRBV4-1 to TRBJ1-2; 7 bases are a match to TRBD1. This CDR3 spans 15 amino acids. Trimming cost V 1 base and J 7 bases; bases outside gene matches: 9. Germline V gene sequence: CDR1 MGHRA, CDR2 YSYEKL.

The V and J genes are TRBV20-1 and TRBJ1-1; unclear D gene. The CDR3 loop spans 11 amino acids. The V gene's germline CDR1 is DFQATT and CDR2 SNEGSKA (reference sequence). Between the trimmed V and J ends, which lost 2 bases and 6 bases, there was a span of 7 bases. CDR3 in DNA: TGCAGTGCTAGACCAGTCCCTGAAGCTTTCTTT. This gives the protein CSARPVPEAFF.

This chain links TRBV27 with TRBJ2-7; 10 bases are a match to TRBD2. The ends lost 3 bases at V and 3 bases at J; junction bases unmatched: 2. The CDR3 sequence is 14 residues long. Germline-derived CDR1 and CDR2 are MNHEY and SMNVEV (reference sequence). The CDR3 spells CASSFTSGVYEQYF. The CDR3, as DNA: TGTGCCAGCAGTTTTACTAGCGGGGTCTACGAGCAGTACTTC.

The chain combines TRBV13 with TRBJ1-1, with TRBD1 matching 7 bases. CDR1 and CDR2 from the germline V gene are PRHDT and FYEKMQ (reference sequence). The junction had 1 base not matched to a gene; V was cut back by 1 base and J by 8 bases. CDR3 size: 12 residues. CDR3 sequence: CASSLEDREAFF. The CDR3 DNA follows: TGTGCCAGCAGCTTAGAGGACAGGGAAGCTTTCTTT.

The V call is TRBV4-1, the J call TRBJ2-7; TRBD2 is a possible D gene (6 bases). The V gene's germline CDR1 is MGHRA and CDR2 YSYEKL. The CDR3 covers 14 residues. Trimming pared 1 base from V and 4 bases from J, leaving 11 bases between. DNA of the CDR3: TGCGCCAGCAGCCAAGGATCCGGGGGATACGAGCAGTACTTC. Translation gives CASSQGSGGYEQYF.

This clonotype came up once. The chain links TRBV12-3 or TRBV12-4 to TRBJ2-1; 7 positions agree with TRBD2. The CDR3 contains 16 residues. The junction had 7 bases not matched to a gene; V was cut back by 4 bases and J by 1 base. The CDR3: CASSSGGIRSYNEQFF. CDR3 coding DNA: TGTGCCAGCAGTTCGGGAGGAATAAGATCCTACAATGAGCAGTTCTTC.

This chain connects TRBV7-9 to TRBJ1-2, with 9 bases aligning to TRBD1. CDR3 length: 17 amino acids. After removal of 6 bases from V and 1 base from J, the junction contained 12 bases not matched to a gene. Germline-derived CDR1 and CDR2 are SEHNR and FQNEAQ (reference sequence). Here the CDR3 DNA reads TGTGCCAGCAGGGCCCGGGACAGGGCGTCTCTTAACTATGGCTACACCTTC. Residues: CASRARDRASLNYGYTF.

The V call is TRBV20-1, the J call TRBJ2-5, with D maybe TRBD2 (5 bases). Germline loops: CDR1 DFQATT, CDR2 SNEGSKA (reference sequence). V lost 4 bases to trimming and J lost 1 base, with 13 bases between them. This CDR3 contains 14 residues. CDR3 residues: CSATGTLLQETQYF. The CDR3 bases are TGCAGTGCTACGGGAACTCTGCTCCAAGAGACCCAGTACTTC.

The rearrangement links TRBV2 to TRBJ2-4; TRBD2 agrees at 8 bases. Trimming at V came to 6 bases and at J to 1 base, leaving 8 bases not matched to a gene. Germline CDR1 and CDR2: SNHLY and FYNNEI. The CDR3 covers 16 residues. CDR3 DNA: TGTGCCAGCAGGGAGGCGACTAGCGCGGCCAAAAACATTCAGTACTTC. The encoded protein is CASREATSAAKNIQYF. The full variable domain, with the rest looked up from reference TRBV2 and TRBJ2-4, is EPEVTQTPSHQVTQMGQEVILRCVPISNHLYFYWYRQILGQKVEFLVSFYNNEISEKSEIFDDQFSVERPDGSNFTLKIRSTKLEDSAMYFCASREATSAAKNIQYFGAGTRLSVL.

The chain carries TRBV6-2 or TRBV6-3 and TRBJ1-6; D might be TRBD1 (5 bases). The germline V and J ends were trimmed by 6 bases and 7 bases, with 13 bases remaining between them. Germline V lookup: CDR1 MNHEY, CDR2 SVGEGT. The CDR3 length is 14 residues. In nucleotides, the CDR3 is TGTGCCAGCAGCCGAGACAGAGAGAATTCACCCCTCCACTTT. This translates into CASSRDRENSPLHF.

The genes are TRBV20-1 and TRBJ2-1; TRBD2 aligns across 7 bases. This CDR3 has 13 amino acids. CDR1 is DFQATT, CDR2 SNEGSKA, per germline (reference sequence). The CDR3 spells CGLMGLPQNEQFF. The CDR3 DNA is TGCGGCTTAATGGGACTACCGCAGAATGAGCAGTTCTTC.

A few counts support this clonotype. This chain links TRBV5-1 with TRBJ2-7; D not resolved. Trimming removed 2 bases from V and 1 base from J, with 16 bases in between. Germline assignment: CDR1 SGHRS and CDR2 YFSETQ. CDR3 length equals 16 residues. The DNA for the CDR3 is TGCGCCAGCAGCTTCACCGGGCCCCTCGGGTCCTACGAGCAGTACTTC. It yields the protein CASSFTGPLGSYEQYF. The full variable domain, with the rest looked up from reference TRBV5-1 and TRBJ2-7, is KAGVTQTPRYLIKTRGQQVTLSCSPISGHRSVSWYQQTPGQGLQFLFEYFSETQRNKGNFPGRFSGRQFSNSRSEMNVSTLELGDSALYLCASSFTGPLGSYEQYFGPGTRLTVT.

V gene TRBV30 combines with J gene TRBJ1-4; TRBD1 is a possible D gene (5 bases). This CDR3 has 14 residues. V was pared by 3 bases and J by 8 bases, with 16 bases between. Germline loops: CDR1 GTSNPN, CDR2 SVGIG (reference sequence). CDR3 nucleotides: TGTGCCTGGAGCCAACCCCGGGGGAGAGAAAAACTGTTTTTT. Encoded protein: CAWSQPRGREKLFF.

The V call is TRBV7-9, the J call TRBJ2-5, with 8 bases identical to TRBD2. Germline trimming cut 5 bases from V and 4 bases from J; bases unmatched to any gene: 9. The CDR3 has 15 residues. CDR1 is SEHNR, CDR2 FQNEAQ, per germline (reference sequence). For the CDR3, the DNA is TGTGCCAGCAGCCCCTCTGGACTAGCTGGAGAGACCCAGTACTTC. It codes for CASSPSGLAGETQYF.

The J gene is TRBJ2-7, the V gene TRBV28; the D is unclear. The CDR3 loop spans 11 amino acids. The V gene lost 3 bases and the J gene lost 6 bases, with 6 bases spanning the gap. CDR1 and CDR2 from the germline V gene are MDHEN and SYDVKM. The CDR3 nucleotides read TGTGCCAGCAGTTTCGGACCCGAGCAGTACTTC. It specifies CASSFGPEQYF.

CDR3 loop: CASSRRTAHEQYF. The DNA of the CDR3 is TGTGCCAGCAGCCGAAGGACAGCTCACGAGCAGTACTTC. The chain is built from TRBV14 and TRBJ2-7, with a tentative D call TRBD1 (6 bases). With 4 bases removed from V and 5 bases from J, the gap between germline ends came to 12 bases. The CDR3 spans 13 residues. Germline CDR1 reads SGHDN; CDR2 reads FVKESK.

This clonotype came up once. The rearrangement uses TRBV20-1 and TRBJ2-7; D uncertain. There are 16 residues in the CDR3. Germline V gives CDR1 DFQATT, CDR2 SNEGSKA (reference sequence). V lost 0 bases and J 0 bases, leaving 15 bases between the germline ends. CDR3 protein: CSARDRAGRDSYEQYF. CDR3 nucleotides: TGCAGTGCTAGAGATCGGGCCGGACGAGACTCCTACGAGCAGTACTTC.

As DNA, the CDR3 is TGTGCCATCAGTGAGTCGAAGACAGGGAGCGGCTACACCTTC. It encodes CAISESKTGSGYTF. V and J are TRBV10-3 and TRBJ1-2, with 7 bases that match TRBD1. The CDR3 totals 14 residues. The junction had 6 bases not matched to a gene; V was cut back by 0 bases and J by 8 bases. Germline V CDR1 and CDR2: ENHRY, SYGVKD.

The chain's CDR3 is CASSFRGVINEQYF. The CDR3 nucleotides are TGTGCCAGCAGCTTCAGGGGGGTGATCAACGAGCAGTACTTC. The rearrangement uses TRBV7-9 and TRBJ2-7; D might be TRBD1 (7 bases). The germline V gene has CDR1 SEHNR and CDR2 FQNEAQ (reference sequence). The CDR3 sequence is 14 residues long. The ends were cut back, 3 bases at V and 5 bases at J, with 14 bases in the middle.

This rearrangement joins TRBV9 to TRBJ1-2; a possible D gene is TRBD1 (5 bases). CDR1 and CDR2 (germline): SGDLS, YYNGEE. CDR3 size: 16 residues. Trimming removed 4 bases at V and 3 bases at J, with 19 bases between. The CDR3 sequence is CASSSVMGVGDYGYTF. The CDR3 DNA reads as TGTGCCAGCAGCTCAGTCATGGGGGTAGGGGACTATGGCTACACCTTC.